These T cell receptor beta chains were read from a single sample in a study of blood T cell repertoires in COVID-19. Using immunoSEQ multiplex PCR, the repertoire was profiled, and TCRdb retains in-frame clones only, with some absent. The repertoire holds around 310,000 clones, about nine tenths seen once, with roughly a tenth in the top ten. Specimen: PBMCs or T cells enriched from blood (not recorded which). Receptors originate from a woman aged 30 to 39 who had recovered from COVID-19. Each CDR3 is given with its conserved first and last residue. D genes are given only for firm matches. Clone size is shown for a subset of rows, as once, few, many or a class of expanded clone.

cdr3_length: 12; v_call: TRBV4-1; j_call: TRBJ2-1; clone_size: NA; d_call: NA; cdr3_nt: TGCGCCAGCAGCCCACCGTTGGCTGAGCAGTTCTTC; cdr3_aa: CASSPPLAEQFF
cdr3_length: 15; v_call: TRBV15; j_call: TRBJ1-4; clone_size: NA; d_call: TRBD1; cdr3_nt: TGTGCCACCAGTCAGAGGGGGCGGAGTAGTGAAAAACTGTTTTTT; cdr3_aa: CATSQRGRSSEKLFF
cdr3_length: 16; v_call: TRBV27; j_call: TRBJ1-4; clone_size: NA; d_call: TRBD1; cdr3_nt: TGTGCCAGCAGTTTACTACAGGGGAAACGTAATGAAAAACTGTTTTTT; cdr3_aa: CASSLLQGKRNEKLFF
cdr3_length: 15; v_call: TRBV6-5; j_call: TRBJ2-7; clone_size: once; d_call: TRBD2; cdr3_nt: TGTGCCAGCAGTTACTCTGGCGGGAGAAAATACGAGCAGTACTTC; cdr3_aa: CASSYSGGRKYEQYF
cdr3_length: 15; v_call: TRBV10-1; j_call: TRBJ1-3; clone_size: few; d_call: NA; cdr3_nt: TGCGCCAGCAGTGATGGCGACAGCTCTGGAAACACCATATATTTT; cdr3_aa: CASSDGDSSGNTIYF
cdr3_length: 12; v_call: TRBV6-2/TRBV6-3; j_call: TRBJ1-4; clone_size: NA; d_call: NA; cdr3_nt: TGTGCCAGCAGTTACTCCCAGGAAAAACTGTTTTTT; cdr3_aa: CASSYSQEKLFF
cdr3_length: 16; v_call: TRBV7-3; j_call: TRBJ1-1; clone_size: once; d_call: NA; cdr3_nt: TGTGCCAGCAGCTTAAGCGCGGACAGCTTAAACACTGAAGCTTTCTTT; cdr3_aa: CASSLSADSLNTEAFF
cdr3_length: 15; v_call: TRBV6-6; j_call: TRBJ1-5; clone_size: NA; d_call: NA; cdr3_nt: TGTGCCAGCAGTCGGGGGCCCCACGGCAATCAGCCCCAGCATTTT; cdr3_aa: CASSRGPHGNQPQHF
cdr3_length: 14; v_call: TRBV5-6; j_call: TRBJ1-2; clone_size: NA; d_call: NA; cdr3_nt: TGTGCCAGCAGCTTGAGACAGGTCAGCGGCGGCTACACCTTC; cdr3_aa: CASSLRQVSGGYTF
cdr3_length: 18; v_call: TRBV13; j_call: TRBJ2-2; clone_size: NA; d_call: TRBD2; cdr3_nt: TGTGCCAGCAGCTCCTTCGTACGGGAGGGCCGTTCAAGAGGGGAGCTGTTTTTT; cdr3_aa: CASSSFVREGRSRGELFF
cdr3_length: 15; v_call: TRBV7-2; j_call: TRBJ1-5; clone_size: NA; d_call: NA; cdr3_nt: TGTGCCAGCAGCTTAGCCACAGGAATCTATCAGCCCCAGCATTTT; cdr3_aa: CASSLATGIYQPQHF
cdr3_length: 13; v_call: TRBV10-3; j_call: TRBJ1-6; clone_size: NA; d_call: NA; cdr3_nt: TGTGCCATCAGGATAGACTATAATTCACCCCTCCACTTT; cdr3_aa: CAIRIDYNSPLHF
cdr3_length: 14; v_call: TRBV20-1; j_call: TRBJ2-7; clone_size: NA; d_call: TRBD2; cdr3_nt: TGCAGTGCTAGTGCACTAGCGGTCTCCTACGAGCAGTACTTC; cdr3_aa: CSASALAVSYEQYF
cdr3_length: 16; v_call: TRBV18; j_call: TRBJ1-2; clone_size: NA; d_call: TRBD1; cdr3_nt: TGTGCCAGCTCATCGCAAAGAGACAGGGCTAACTATGGCTACACCTTC; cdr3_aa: CASSSQRDRANYGYTF
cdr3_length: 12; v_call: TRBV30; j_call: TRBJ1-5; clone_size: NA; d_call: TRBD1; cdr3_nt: TGTGCCTGGAGTTTAGCAGGGGGACCCCAGCATTTT; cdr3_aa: CAWSLAGGPQHF
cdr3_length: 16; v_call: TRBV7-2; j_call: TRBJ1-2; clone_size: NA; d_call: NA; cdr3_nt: TGTGCCAGCAGCTTAGCGCCGGCATCGGGGAACTATGGCTACACCTTC; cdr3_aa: CASSLAPASGNYGYTF
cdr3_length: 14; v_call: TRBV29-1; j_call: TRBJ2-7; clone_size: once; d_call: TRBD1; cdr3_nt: TGCAGCGTTGAGGACAGGGGGTCCTCCTACGAGCAGTACTTC; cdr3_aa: CSVEDRGSSYEQYF
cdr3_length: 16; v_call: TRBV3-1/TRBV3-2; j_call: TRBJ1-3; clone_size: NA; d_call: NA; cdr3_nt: TGTGCCAGCCTTCTCAGAGGAGGGGAATCAGGAAACACCATATATTTT; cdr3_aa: CASLLRGGESGNTIYF
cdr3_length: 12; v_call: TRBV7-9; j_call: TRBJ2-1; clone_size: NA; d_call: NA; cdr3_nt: TGTGCCAGCAGCTTAGTAAGTAGGGAGCCGTTCTTC; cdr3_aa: CASSLVSREPFF
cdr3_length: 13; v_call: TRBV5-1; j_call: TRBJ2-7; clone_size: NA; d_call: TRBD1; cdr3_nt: TGCGCCAGCAGCTGGGACAGGGATAACGAGCAGTACTTC; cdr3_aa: CASSWDRDNEQYF
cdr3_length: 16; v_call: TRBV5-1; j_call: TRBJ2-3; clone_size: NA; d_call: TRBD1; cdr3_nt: TGCGCCAGCAGCTTGGCCAGGGGGCGAAGCACAGATACGCAGTATTTT; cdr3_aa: CASSLARGRSTDTQYF
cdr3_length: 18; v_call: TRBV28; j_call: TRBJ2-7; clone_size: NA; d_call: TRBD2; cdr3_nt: TGTGCCAGCAGTTTCATACTAGGGACTACCCAATTAAGCTACGAGCAGTACTTC; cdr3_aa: CASSFILGTTQLSYEQYF
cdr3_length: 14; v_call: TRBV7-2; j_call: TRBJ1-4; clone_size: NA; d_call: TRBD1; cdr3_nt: TGTGCCAGCAGCTTAGACAGGGGGAATGAAAAACTGTTTTTT; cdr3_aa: CASSLDRGNEKLFF
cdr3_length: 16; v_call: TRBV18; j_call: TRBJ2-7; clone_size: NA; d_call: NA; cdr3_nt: TGTGCCAGCTCACCGGGACAACGATTTGCCTCCTACGAGCAGTACTTC; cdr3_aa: CASSPGQRFASYEQYF
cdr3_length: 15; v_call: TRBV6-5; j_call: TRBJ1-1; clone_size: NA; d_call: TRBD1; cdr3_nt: TGTGCCAGCAGTTCCACAGGGGACGGGGACACTGAAGCTTTCTTT; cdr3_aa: CASSSTGDGDTEAFF
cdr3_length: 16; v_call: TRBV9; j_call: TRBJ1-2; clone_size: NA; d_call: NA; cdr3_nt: TGTGCCAGCAGCGTAGAGCTCTGGGCAGGTCCCAATGGCTACACCTTC; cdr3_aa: CASSVELWAGPNGYTF
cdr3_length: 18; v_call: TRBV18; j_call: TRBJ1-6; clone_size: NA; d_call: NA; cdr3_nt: TGTGCCAGCTCACCACCCGGGACTCACGACTCCTATAATTCACCCCTCCACTTT; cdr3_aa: CASSPPGTHDSYNSPLHF
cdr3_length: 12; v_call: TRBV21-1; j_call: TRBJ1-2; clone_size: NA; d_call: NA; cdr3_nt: TGTGCCCCCGACAAAGGGGTCTATGGCTACACCTTC; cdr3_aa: CAPDKGVYGYTF
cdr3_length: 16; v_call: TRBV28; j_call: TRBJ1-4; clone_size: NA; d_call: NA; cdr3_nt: TGTGCCAGCAGTATGCCGTCGATGGGGCCTAATGAAAAACTGTTTTTT; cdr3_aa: CASSMPSMGPNEKLFF
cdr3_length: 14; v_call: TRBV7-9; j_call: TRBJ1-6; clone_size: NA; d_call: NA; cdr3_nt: TGTGCCAGCAGCCACCCTGATAGGGGTTCACCCCTCCACTTT; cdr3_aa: CASSHPDRGSPLHF
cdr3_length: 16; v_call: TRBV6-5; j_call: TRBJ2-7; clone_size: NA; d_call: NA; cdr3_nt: TGTGCCAGCAGTTACCCGGGCGGGGGACAGGCCTACGAGCAGTACTTC; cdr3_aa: CASSYPGGGQAYEQYF
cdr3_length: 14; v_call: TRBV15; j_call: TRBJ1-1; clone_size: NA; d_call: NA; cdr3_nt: TGTGCCACCAGCAGAGGAGTAGGGAGCACTGAAGCTTTCTTT; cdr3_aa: CATSRGVGSTEAFF
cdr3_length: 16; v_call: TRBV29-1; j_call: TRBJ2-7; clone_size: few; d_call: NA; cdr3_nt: TGCAGCGTTGAAGATAAAGCAGGGGCCGGGTCCTACGAGCAGTACTTC; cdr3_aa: CSVEDKAGAGSYEQYF
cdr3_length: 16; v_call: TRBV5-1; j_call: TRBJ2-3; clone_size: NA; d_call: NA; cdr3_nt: TGCGCCAGCAGCTTGGTGTTAAGCGGGTACACAGATACGCAGTATTTT; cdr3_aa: CASSLVLSGYTDTQYF
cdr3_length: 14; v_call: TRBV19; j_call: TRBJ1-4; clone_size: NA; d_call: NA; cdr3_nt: TGTGCCAGTAGCCAACAGGGTTGGAATGAAAAACTGTTTTTT; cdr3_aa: CASSQQGWNEKLFF
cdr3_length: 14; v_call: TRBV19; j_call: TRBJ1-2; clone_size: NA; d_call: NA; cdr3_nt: TGTGCCAGTAGTATACAGGCTTCTAACTATGGCTACACCTTC; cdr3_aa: CASSIQASNYGYTF
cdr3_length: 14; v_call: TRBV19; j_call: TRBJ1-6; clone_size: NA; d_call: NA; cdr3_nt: TGTGCCAGTAGTATCGGGATACCGAACTCACCCCTCCACTTT; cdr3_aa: CASSIGIPNSPLHF
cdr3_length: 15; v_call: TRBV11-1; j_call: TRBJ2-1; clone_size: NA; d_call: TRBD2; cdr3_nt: TGTGCCAGCAGCGCGGGACTAGCGGGGTATAATGAGCAGTTCTTC; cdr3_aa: CASSAGLAGYNEQFF
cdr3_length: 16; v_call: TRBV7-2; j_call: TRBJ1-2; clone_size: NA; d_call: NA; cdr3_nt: TGTGCCAGCAGCTCCCCCCCAGGGACTCTTTGGGGGGGCTACACCTTC; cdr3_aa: CASSSPPGTLWGGYTF
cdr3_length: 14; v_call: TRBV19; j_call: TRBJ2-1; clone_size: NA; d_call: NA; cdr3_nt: TGTGCCACCGCGGACACTCAAGCATACAATGAGCAGTTCTTC; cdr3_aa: CATADTQAYNEQFF
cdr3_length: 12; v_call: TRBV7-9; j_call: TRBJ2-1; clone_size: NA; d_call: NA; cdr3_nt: TGTGCCAGCAGATCACAGGGCAATGAGCAGTTCTTC; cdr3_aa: CASRSQGNEQFF
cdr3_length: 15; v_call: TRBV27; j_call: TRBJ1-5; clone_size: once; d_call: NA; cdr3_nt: TGTGCCAGCAGTTTATGGCGGGGGGAGGATCAGCCCCAGCATTTT; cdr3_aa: CASSLWRGEDQPQHF
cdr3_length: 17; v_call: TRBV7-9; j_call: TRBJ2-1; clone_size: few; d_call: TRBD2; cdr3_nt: TGTGCCAGCAGCTCAATTTCTAGCGGGAGGCCCCATGGTGAGCAGTTCTTC; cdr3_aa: CASSSISSGRPHGEQFF
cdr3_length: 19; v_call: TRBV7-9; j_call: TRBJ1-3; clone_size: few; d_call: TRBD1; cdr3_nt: TGTGCCAGCAGCCAGATACCGGGACAGGGGGCGCTTTCCGGAAACACCATATATTTT; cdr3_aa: CASSQIPGQGALSGNTIYF
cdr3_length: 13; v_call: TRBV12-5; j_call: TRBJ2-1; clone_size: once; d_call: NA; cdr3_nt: TGTGCTAGTGGTTTGAGGGGCTACAATGAGCAGTTCTTC; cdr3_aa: CASGLRGYNEQFF
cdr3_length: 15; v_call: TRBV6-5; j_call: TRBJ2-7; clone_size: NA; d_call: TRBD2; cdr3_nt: TGTGCCAGCACCGGTAGCGGACTAGGGGACTACGAGCAGTACTTC; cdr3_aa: CASTGSGLGDYEQYF
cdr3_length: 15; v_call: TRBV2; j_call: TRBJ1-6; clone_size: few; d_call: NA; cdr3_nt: TGTGCCAGCCACCCGGAAGCGGGGTTTCGATCACCCCTCCACTTT; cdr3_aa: CASHPEAGFRSPLHF
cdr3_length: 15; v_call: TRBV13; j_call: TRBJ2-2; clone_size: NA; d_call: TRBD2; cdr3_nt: TGTGCCAGCAGCTGGGGACTAGCGGAGACCGGGGAGCTGTTTTTT; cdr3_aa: CASSWGLAETGELFF
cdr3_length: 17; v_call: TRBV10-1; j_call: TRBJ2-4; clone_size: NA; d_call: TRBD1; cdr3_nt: TGCGCCAGCAGTGACCAACAGGGGCTGGGGGCCAAAAACATTCAGTACTTC; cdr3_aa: CASSDQQGLGAKNIQYF
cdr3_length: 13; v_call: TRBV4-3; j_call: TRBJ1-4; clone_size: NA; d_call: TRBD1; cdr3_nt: TGCGCCAGCAGCCAGTCGGGAGGGGGCGAACTGTTTTTT; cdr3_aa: CASSQSGGGELFF
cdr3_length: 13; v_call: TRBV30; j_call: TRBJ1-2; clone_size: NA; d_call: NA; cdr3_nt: TGTGCCTGGAGTTTGAGGGGGATCTACGGCTACACCTTC; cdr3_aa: CAWSLRGIYGYTF
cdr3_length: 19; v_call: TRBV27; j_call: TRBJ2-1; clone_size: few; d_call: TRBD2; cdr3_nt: TGTGCCAGCAGTTTATTAGGGACTAGCGGGAGTAAATCCTACAATGAGCAGTTCTTC; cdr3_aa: CASSLLGTSGSKSYNEQFF
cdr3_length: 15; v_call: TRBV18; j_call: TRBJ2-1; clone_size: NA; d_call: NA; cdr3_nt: TGTGCCAGCTCACCCCGGGAGATCACCTACAATGAGCAGTTCTTC; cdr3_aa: CASSPREITYNEQFF
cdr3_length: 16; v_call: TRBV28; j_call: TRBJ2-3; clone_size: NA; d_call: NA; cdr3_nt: TGTGCCAGCAGTTTAGAAGGCGGGGTCTTCAAAGATACGCAGTATTTT; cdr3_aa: CASSLEGGVFKDTQYF
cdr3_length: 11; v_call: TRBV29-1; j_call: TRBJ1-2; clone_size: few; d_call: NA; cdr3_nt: TGCAGCGTTGGTCGGGACTATGGCTACACCTTC; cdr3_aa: CSVGRDYGYTF
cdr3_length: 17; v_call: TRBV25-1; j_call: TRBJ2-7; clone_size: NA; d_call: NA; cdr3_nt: TGTGCCAGCAGTTGGCCGTTTAGGGCTGGGAGCTCCTACGAGCAGTACTTC; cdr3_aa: CASSWPFRAGSSYEQYF
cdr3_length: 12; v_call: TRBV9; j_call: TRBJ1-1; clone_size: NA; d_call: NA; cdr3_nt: TGTGCCAGCAGCCCCCGAGAGACTGAAGCTTTCTTT; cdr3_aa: CASSPRETEAFF
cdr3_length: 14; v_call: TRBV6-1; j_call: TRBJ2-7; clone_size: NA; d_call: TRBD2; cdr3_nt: TGTGCCAGCAGTGAGGTAGCGGGGACGTACGAGCAGTACTTC; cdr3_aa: CASSEVAGTYEQYF
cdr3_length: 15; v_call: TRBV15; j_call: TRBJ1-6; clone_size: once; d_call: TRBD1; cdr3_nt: TGTGCCACCAGCAGAGAGGGGACAGGGGATTCACCCCTCCACTTT; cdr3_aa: CATSREGTGDSPLHF